Described below is a single T cell receptor (beta chain) sequence and its context. What it binds is unknown. This entry is derived from a study of shared clonotypes between healthy human individuals. Notes on the study in general: Generally, naive subsets came out with larger estimated richness than memory subsets.

Measured with immunoSEQ multiplex PCR; TCRdb has only the in-frame clones, and not every one. The repertoire has 650,000 to 700,000 clones, about 92% of them found once; the top ten carry roughly 36%. Germline loops: CDR1 SGDLS, CDR2 YYNGEE. V lost 5 bases to trimming and J lost 6 bases; unmatched junction nucleotides: 1. The CDR3 runs 12 residues. Sample: memory CD8+ T cells from PBMCs. Subset of the sample: CD45RO+ cells pooled with CCR7-negative TemRA cells. This TCR was sampled from a man in his late teens or twenties in good health. Some clones in this sample may be carry-over from other donors' samples. This chain uses TRBV9 with TRBJ1-2, with 10 positions matching TRBD1. The CDR3 DNA is TGTGCCAGCAGTGGGACAGGGGATGGCTACACCTTC. Amino acids: CASSGTGDGYTF.